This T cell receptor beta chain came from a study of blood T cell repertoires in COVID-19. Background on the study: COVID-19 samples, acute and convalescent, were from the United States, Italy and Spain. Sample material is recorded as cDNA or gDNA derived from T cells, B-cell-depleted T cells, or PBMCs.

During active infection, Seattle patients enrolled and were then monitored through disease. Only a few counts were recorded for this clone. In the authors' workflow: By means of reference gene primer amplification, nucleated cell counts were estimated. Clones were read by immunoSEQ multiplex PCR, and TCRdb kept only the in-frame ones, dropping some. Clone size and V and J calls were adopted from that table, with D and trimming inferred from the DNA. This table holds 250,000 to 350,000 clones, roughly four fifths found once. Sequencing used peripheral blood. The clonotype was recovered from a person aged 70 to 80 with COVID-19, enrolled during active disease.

The DNA for the CDR3 is TGCGCCAGCAGCCTGGGGACTAGCGGCTTAACGAACACCGGGGAGCTGTTTTTT. Amino acid sequence: CASSLGTSGLTNTGELFF. The V gene is TRBV5-1, the J gene TRBJ2-2, with TRBD2 matching 11 bases. The CDR3 has 18 residues. The junction had 8 bases not matched to a gene; V was cut back by 4 bases and J by 0 bases. The germline gives CDR1 SGHRS, CDR2 YFSETQ.